These 16 T cell receptor beta chains came from one sample sequenced in a study of regulatory T cells in long-lasting Graves disease. Through Arm-PCR of CDR3 regions and iRepertoire HTBI primers, TCR beta libraries were built. TCRdb independently ran MiXCR on the multiplex PCR reads; one entry per CDR3 protein. Of 350,000 to 550,000 distinct CDR3 sequences detected, 14% to 15% appear once; the ten largest clones hold approximately 16%. Stated time point: newly diagnosed GD, antithyroid drugs for less than 3 months. There was RNA extracted from PBMCs, and the TCR library was made from it. The same data also contributed to another study, on T cells in Graves' hyperthyroidism and ophthalmopathy.

This sample comprised peripheral blood mononuclear cells (PBMCs), obtained at new diagnosis, from a patient treated with antithyroid drugs. Receptors were obtained from a woman in her thirties with Graves disease.

This clonotype came up many times. The chain combines TRBV29-1 with TRBJ1-1; D is unclear. V lost 0 bases and J lost 0, with 8 bases in between. CDR1 SQVTM and CDR2 ANQGSEA come from the germline V gene. The CDR3 extends over 14 amino acids. In DNA, the CDR3 is TGCAGCGTTGAAGATCCGAACATGAACACTGAAGCTTTCTTT. Its protein product is CSVEDPNMNTEAFF.

This clonotype came up many times. The V gene is TRBV7-8, the J gene TRBJ1-5; D is ambiguous. Germline loops: CDR1 SGHVS, CDR2 FQNEAQ. The ends were cut back, 1 base at V and 2 bases at J, with 12 bases in the middle. CDR3 length equals 16 residues. The CDR3 spells CASSLGAGWGNQPQHF. CDR3 nucleotides: TGTGCCAGCAGCTTAGGTGCGGGATGGGGCAATCAGCCCCAGCATTTT.

V and J are TRBV3-1 and TRBJ1-1; TRBD1 is a possible D gene (6 bases). V was cut by 3 bases and J by 4 bases, with 15 bases left in between. Germline-derived CDR1 and CDR2 are LGHDT and YNNKEL (reference sequence). The CDR3 spans 15 residues. Here the CDR3 reads CASSHPRGQGTEAFF. The CDR3 region has the DNA TGTGCCAGCAGCCACCCTCGGGGGCAGGGCACTGAAGCTTTCTTT.

The V call is TRBV24-1, the J call TRBJ1-2; D is unclear. This CDR3 comprises 13 residues. Germline values: CDR1 KGHDR, CDR2 SFDVKD. V was clipped by 5 bases and J by 7 bases, with 13 bases between them. The CDR3 here is CATSAESAGGYTF. The DNA for the CDR3 is TGTGCCACCAGTGCGGAGTCAGCTGGTGGCTACACCTTC.

This sequence joins TRBV6-2 or TRBV6-3 and TRBJ2-7; TRBD2 matches at 13 bases. Germline values: CDR1 MNHEY, CDR2 SVGEGT. After removal of 8 bases from V and 0 bases from J, the junction contained 7 bases not matched to a gene. The CDR3 has 16 residues. CDR3: CASSKRTSGSSYEQYF. Written as DNA, the CDR3 is TGTGCCAGCTCAAAAAGGACTAGCGGGAGCTCCTACGAGCAGTACTTC.

The gene calls are TRBV27 and TRBJ2-1; weak D call: TRBD2 (6 bases). The CDR3 is made up of 14 amino acids. The germline V and J ends were trimmed by 5 bases and 6 bases, with 14 bases remaining between them. In germline, CDR1 is MNHEY, CDR2 SMNVEV (reference sequence). CDR3 sequence: CASSPRRESNEQFF. The CDR3 DNA reads TGTGCCAGCAGTCCCCGACGGGAGTCCAATGAGCAGTTCTTC.

This clonotype was counted at least ten times. J is TRBJ1-6 and V is TRBV3-1, with D possibly TRBD1 on 5 matching bases. CDR3 size: 15 residues. Per the germline V gene, CDR1 is LGHDT and CDR2 is YNNKEL (reference sequence). Trimming removed 1 base from V and 7 bases from J, with 11 bases in between. The CDR3 nucleotides are TGTGCCAGCAGCCAAGGCAAGGGACCGAATTCACCCCTCCACTTT. Translation gives CASSQGKGPNSPLHF. The full variable domain, rest sourced from reference TRBV3-1 and TRBJ1-6, is DTAVSQTPKYLVTQMGNDKSIKCEQNLGHDTMYWYKQDSKKFLKIMFSYNNKELIINETVPNRFSPKSPDKAHLNLHINSLELGDSAVYFCASSQGKGPNSPLHFGNGTRLTVT.

This clonotype showed up just a few times. The chain is built from TRBV6-5 and TRBJ2-1; 8 positions agree with TRBD1. Germline trimming cut 2 bases from V and 5 bases from J; bases unmatched to any gene: 5. The length of the CDR3 is 15 residues. Germline CDR1 is MNHEY and CDR2 is SVGAGI. CDR3 sequence reads: CASSYDRGTNNEQFF. CDR3 nucleotides: TGTGCCAGCAGTTACGACAGGGGAACTAACAATGAGCAGTTCTTC.

This clonotype has ten or more counts. This chain uses TRBV18 with TRBJ1-5; tentative D call: TRBD1 (6 bases). Germline CDR1 KGHSH, CDR2 LQKENI. V dropped 3 bases and J dropped 2 bases, with 8 bases sitting between them. This CDR3 region has 14 residues. The CDR3 nucleotides are TGTGCCAGCTCACCGACAGGTCGCAATCAGCCCCAGCATTTT. This codes for CASSPTGRNQPQHF.

This clonotype was detected a few times. The chain employs TRBV20-1 and TRBJ2-5, with TRBD1 identical over 8 bases. Trimming at V came to 0 bases and at J to 13 bases, leaving 13 bases not matched to a gene. CDR3 length: 14 amino acids. Germline values: CDR1 DFQATT, CDR2 SNEGSKA (reference sequence). The CDR3 is CSARDWTGRNSGYF. DNA for the CDR3: TGCAGTGCTAGAGATTGGACAGGGCGAAACAGTGGGTACTTC.

This clonotype has ten or more counts. The chain uses TRBV7-3 and TRBJ2-1; TRBD2 might be the D (6 bases). V lost 0 bases, J lost 1 base, and 10 bases lay in between. The CDR3 consists of 16 residues. The V gene's germline CDR1 is SGHTA and CDR2 FQGTGA. CDR3 DNA sequence: TGTGCCAGCAGCTTAACGGTGGGGGGTTCCTACAATGAGCAGTTCTTC. It translates to CASSLTVGGSYNEQFF.

This clonotype was picked up a small number of times. The chain combines TRBV9 with TRBJ2-5; D possibly corresponds to TRBD1 (6 bases). Trimming stripped 0 bases from V and 3 bases from J, with 12 bases between. The CDR3 sequence is 15 residues long. CDR1 is SGDLS and CDR2 is YYNGEE in the germline V gene. CDR3 amino acids: CASSVEGHRKETQYF. DNA of the CDR3: TGTGCCAGCAGCGTAGAGGGACACCGAAAAGAGACCCAGTACTTC.

On this clonotype: This may come from a read error, since a much larger clone is one base off. CDR3 sequence (DNA): TGTGCCAGCAGTGCCTCCCGGATGATCGGGACCATGTACGAGCAGTACTTC. It translates to CASSASRMIGTMYEQYF. This rearrangement joins TRBV6-1 to TRBJ2-7, with D possibly being TRBD1 or TRBD2 (5 bases each). Germline loops: CDR1 MNHNS, CDR2 SASEGT. Trimming shortened V by 4 bases and J by 4 bases, and 23 bases separated the two germline ends. The CDR3 is 17 amino acids.

This clonotype was observed at least ten times. The V and J genes are TRBV6-2 or TRBV6-3 and TRBJ2-1, with TRBD2 matching over 9 bases. This CDR3 is 14 amino acids long. Per germline, CDR1 MNHEY and CDR2 SVGEGT. J gave up 7 bases and V 6 bases, and 7 bases lay outside the gene matches. DNA for the CDR3: TGTGCCAGCAGATCTAGCGGGACAGCGAATGAGCAGTTCTTC. Its translation is CASRSSGTANEQFF.

As for this clonotype: This likely traces to a read error, being one base from a far larger clone. The rearrangement joins TRBV11-2 to TRBJ2-1; D gene ambiguous. The better agreement between TRBJ2-5 and the DNA end casts doubt on the J call. The CDR3 loop spans 15 amino acids. CDR1 and CDR2 (germline): SGHAT, FQNNGV. The CDR3 DNA reads as TGTGCCAGCAGCTTAGAACGAGGTTACCATGAGACCCAGTACTTC. This gives the protein CASSLERGYHETQYF.

In its sample, this clonotype was seen many times. The chain couples TRBV28 to TRBJ2-1; TRBD2 is a possible D gene (5 bases). This CDR3 region has 13 residues. CDR1 is MDHEN and CDR2 is SYDVKM in the germline V gene. The V end lost 1 base, the J end lost 8 bases, and 9 bases lay between the germline ends. For the CDR3, the DNA is TGTGCCAGCAGTTTATTCGGGCGGGATGAGCAGTTCTTC. It is translated as CASSLFGRDEQFF.